This entry features one TCR beta chain sequence. The entry originates in a study of blood T cell repertoires in COVID-19. In the study overall: The cDNA or gDNA used as material had been derived from T cells, B-cell-depleted T cells, or PBMCs.

The V gene's germline CDR1 is MDHEN and CDR2 SYDVKM. Trimming left V 7 bases short and J 5 bases short, with 12 bases between. The CDR3 loop spans 13 amino acids. Sequencing used immunoSEQ multiplex PCR; TCRdb keeps in-frame clones, though not all of them. Among a few hundred thousand clones listed, 82% were seen once. This TCR was sampled from a young woman with acute or convalescent COVID-19. This sequence joins TRBV28 and TRBJ1-5; possible D gene TRBD1, 5 bases. Sequencing was performed on peripheral blood. The DNA of the CDR3 is TGTGCCAGCATGGGCCAGGGTTATCAGCCCCAGCATTTT. Translation gives CASMGQGYQPQHF.